The entry below describes one T cell receptor (beta chain). This sample was included in a study of T cell changes during pregnancy in multiple sclerosis. This CDR3 has 13 amino acids. Germline V gene data show CDR1 as MDHEN and CDR2 as SYDVKM. V lost 6 bases, J lost 2 bases, and 10 bases lay in between. Method: immunoSEQ multiplex PCR; TCRdb's copy keeps in-frame clones and lacks some. Of 45,000 to 60,000 clones listed, 85% to 95% are singletons. This receptor was obtained from a female donor with multiple sclerosis, enrolled in a pregnancy study. This specimen was CD4+ T cells from peripheral blood mononuclear cells, taken in the third trimester of pregnancy. The genes are TRBV28 and TRBJ1-2; D ambiguous. This CDR3 reads CASSAGNNYGYTF. Here the CDR3 DNA reads TGTGCCAGCAGCGCGGGAAACAACTATGGCTACACCTTC.